One and the same sample provided the 3 T cell receptor beta chains below, sequenced in a study of T-cell reconstitution after alpha-beta-depleted transplantation in children. Unique molecular identifiers were used to barcode this TCRbeta library. MiXCR, run by TCRdb on the PCR reads, gives a single entry per CDR3 protein. This sample has about 600,000 distinct CDR3 sequences, with roughly 10% found just once. This sample comprised PBMCs from the stem cell graft donor, obtained from the stem cell graft. Source of these receptors: a human donor who donated a stem cell graft to a child with acute myeloid leukemia.

There are a few counts of this clonotype. The chain links TRBV12-3 or TRBV12-4 to TRBJ2-1; TRBD1 or TRBD2 may be the D gene (5 bases each). The germline V and J ends were trimmed by 3 bases and 7 bases, with 13 bases remaining between them. The CDR3 consists of 14 residues. The CDR3 loop is CASSLTGPLNEQFF. The DNA for the CDR3 is TGTGCCAGCAGTTTGACGGGGCCCCTGAATGAGCAGTTCTTC.

A few counts support this clonotype. J is TRBJ2-5 and V is TRBV7-8, with 15 nucleotides matching TRBD2. Germline lookup yields CDR1 SGHVS and CDR2 FQNEAQ. The CDR3 sequence is 18 residues long. V lost 4 bases and J lost 5; bases outside the gene matches: 11. This chain's CDR3 is CASSYGLAGGPFEETQYF. DNA for the CDR3: TGTGCCAGCAGCTACGGACTAGCGGGAGGGCCGTTTGAGGAGACCCAGTACTTC.

The rearrangement links TRBV28 to TRBJ2-7; D gene ambiguous. The CDR3 runs to 11 residues. V lost 7 bases and J 3 bases, leaving 7 bases between the germline ends. Germline assignment: CDR1 MDHEN and CDR2 SYDVKM. The CDR3 DNA follows: TGTGCCAGCACGACGGGCTACGAGCAGTACTTC. It is translated as CASTTGYEQYF. The variable domain in full, with the rest retrieved from reference TRBV28 and TRBJ2-7, is DVKVTQSSRYLVKRTGEKVFLECVQDMDHENMFWYRQDPGLGLRLIYFSYDVKMKEKGDIPEGYSVSREKKERFSLILESASTNQTSMYLCASTTGYEQYFGPGTRLTVT.